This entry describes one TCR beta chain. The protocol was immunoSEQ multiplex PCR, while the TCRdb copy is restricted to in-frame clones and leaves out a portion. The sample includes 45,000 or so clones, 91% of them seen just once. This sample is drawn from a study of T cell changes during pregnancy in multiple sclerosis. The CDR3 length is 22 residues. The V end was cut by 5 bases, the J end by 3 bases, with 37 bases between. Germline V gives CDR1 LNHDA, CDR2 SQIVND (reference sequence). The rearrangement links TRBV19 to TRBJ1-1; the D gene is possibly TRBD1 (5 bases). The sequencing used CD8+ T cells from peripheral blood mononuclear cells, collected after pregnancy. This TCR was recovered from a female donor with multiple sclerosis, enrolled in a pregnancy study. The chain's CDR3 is CASSPGRFPLKTRWSGHTEAFF. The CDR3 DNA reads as TGTGCCAGTAGTCCAGGGCGCTTCCCCCTCAAAACGCGATGGTCTGGGCACACTGAAGCTTTCTTT.